Sequencing of this TCR beta chain was carried out in a study of blood T cell repertoires in COVID-19. In the study overall: The United States, Italy and Spain were the sources of the acute and convalescent COVID-19 samples. In each case, the material was cDNA or gDNA derived from T cells, B-cell-depleted T cells, or PBMCs.

V was clipped by 1 base and J by 5 bases; unmatched bases: 3. CDR1 is MDHEN and CDR2 is SYDVKM in the germline V gene. The CDR3 extends over 15 amino acids. How the authors handled the data: Estimation of nucleated cell counts relied on the amplification of reference gene primers. Assay used: immunoSEQ multiplex PCR; TCRdb lists only in-frame clones, some missing. V, J and clone size are taken as reported in that table, and D and trimming were inferred from the DNA itself. The sample holds over 70,000 clones, approximately 84% seen once. Followed over time, Seattle patients had been enrolled while infection was active.

The rearrangement uses TRBV28 and TRBJ2-3; 10 bases fit TRBD1. This receptor was identified in a man aged 65-85 years with COVID-19, enrolled during active disease. Material: peripheral blood. For the CDR3, the DNA is TGTGCCAGCAGTTTATCGGGACAGGGGTTAGATACGCAGTATTTT. The encoded protein is CASSLSGQGLDTQYF.